The 18 T cell receptor beta chains presented below share a single source sample, sequenced in a study of blood T cell repertoires in COVID-19. TCRdb keeps only in-frame clones here, not all; method: immunoSEQ multiplex PCR. The sample holds around 300,000 clones, about 85% seen once. Sample: peripheral blood. Every receptor here comes from a human donor in a cohort sampled during active COVID-19.

The gene calls are TRBV3-1 (or the pseudogene TRBV3-2) and TRBJ1-5; D is unclear. Between the trimmed V and J ends, which lost 3 bases and 2 bases, there was a span of 11 bases. CDR1 is LGHDT, CDR2 YNNKEL, per germline (reference sequence). CDR3 size: 15 residues. The CDR3, as DNA: TGTGCCAGCAGCCATTCCTCGAGGGGCAATCAGCCCCAGCATTTT. As protein: CASSHSSRGNQPQHF.

This chain connects TRBV19 to TRBJ1-2, with no clear D. The CDR3 runs to 15 residues. V lost 4 bases to trimming and J lost 8 bases, with 20 bases between them. Germline assignment: CDR1 LNHDA and CDR2 SQIVND (reference sequence). The CDR3 bases are TGTGCCAGTAGTAATGGCCTCGCCACTATCTGGGGCTACACCTTC. Its translation is CASSNGLATIWGYTF.

V usage is TRBV5-5 and J usage is TRBJ2-1; 11 bases are a match to TRBD2. The CDR3 spans 15 residues. J lost 8 bases, V lost 2 bases, and 6 bases had no gene match. Germline lookup yields CDR1 SGHKS and CDR2 YYEKEE (reference sequence). This CDR3 is CASSFGLAGVYEQFF. The CDR3 DNA follows: TGTGCCAGCAGCTTCGGACTAGCGGGCGTCTATGAGCAGTTCTTC.

The rearrangement uses TRBV7-2 and TRBJ1-5; TRBD1 agrees at 11 bases. Losses at the gene ends were 2 bases for V and 4 bases for J; bases not matched to a gene: 13. Germline V gene sequence: CDR1 SGHTA, CDR2 FQGNSA. The CDR3 extends over 19 amino acids. The CDR3 is CASSLYPTYGTGGNQPQHF. The CDR3 coding sequence is TGTGCCAGCAGCTTATACCCGACTTATGGGACAGGGGGTAATCAGCCCCAGCATTTT.

The V call is TRBV5-1, the J call TRBJ2-3; TRBD2 agrees at 11 bases. Germline CDR1 and CDR2: SGHRS and YFSETQ. Trimming took 0 bases from V and 2 from J; bases not matched to a gene: 5. The CDR3 sequence is 17 residues long. The CDR3 here is CASSLELAGGTTDTQYF. The DNA of the CDR3 is TGCGCCAGCAGCTTGGAGCTAGCGGGAGGTACCACAGATACGCAGTATTTT.

The chain's CDR3 is CASSSGQPLNYGYTF. As DNA, the CDR3 is TGTGCCAGCAGTTCGGGACAGCCTCTCAACTATGGCTACACCTTC. The genes are TRBV27 and TRBJ1-2, with TRBD1 identical over 7 bases. This CDR3 spans 15 amino acids. V dropped 4 bases and J dropped 2; count of bases not matched to a gene: 7. Germline loops: CDR1 MNHEY, CDR2 SMNVEV (reference sequence).

This clone was seen a single time. This chain uses TRBV28 with TRBJ2-5; 7 bases match TRBD2. The CDR3 covers 16 residues. V lost 3 bases and J lost 5; bases outside the gene matches: 12. The germline gives CDR1 MDHEN, CDR2 SYDVKM. CDR3 nucleotides: TGTGCCAGCAGTTTGATATCCGGGGGGTTGGGGGAGACCCAGTACTTC. Its translation: CASSLISGGLGETQYF.

This clone has a count of ten or more. The chain couples TRBV29-1 to TRBJ1-2; D is ambiguous. This CDR3 contains 12 residues. Germline values: CDR1 SQVTM, CDR2 ANQGSEA. Trimming stripped 5 bases from V and 5 bases from J, with 12 bases between. The CDR3 reads CSVTAADYGYTF. The DNA for the CDR3 is TGCAGCGTTACGGCAGCGGATTATGGCTACACCTTC. Together with reference TRBV29-1 and TRBJ1-2, the CDR3 gives the full variable domain: SAVISQKPSRDICQRGTSLTIQCQVDSQVTMMFWYRQQPGQSLTLIATANQGSEATYESGFVIDKFPISRPNLTFSTLTVSNMSPEDSSIYLCSVTAADYGYTFGSGTRLTVV.

This clone was picked up one time. This CDR3 is also generated by other DNA sequences in the sample. The chain carries TRBV7-2 and TRBJ2-5, with D uncertain. This CDR3 has 13 amino acids. The V end lost 1 base, the J end lost 5 bases, and 8 bases lay between the germline ends. CDR1 is SGHTA and CDR2 is FQGNSA in the germline V gene. Here the CDR3 reads CASSLVAEETQYF. CDR3 nucleotide sequence: TGTGCCAGCAGCTTAGTTGCTGAGGAGACCCAGTACTTC.

The chain carries TRBV14 and TRBJ1-3; D call uncertain. The CDR3 totals 17 residues. V gave up 4 bases and J gave up 0 bases, with 16 bases separating them. Germline values: CDR1 SGHDN, CDR2 FVKESK. The CDR3 reads CASSLYSYSYSGNTIYF. The CDR3 DNA follows: TGTGCCAGCAGCCTTTACTCGTACAGCTACTCTGGAAACACCATATATTTT.

The chain has TRBV11-3 and TRBJ1-5; possibly TRBD1 for D (5 bases). This CDR3 has 15 residues. The V end was cut by 2 bases, the J end by 5 bases, with 13 bases between. The germline gives CDR1 SGHNT, CDR2 YENEEA. CDR3 protein: CASSLSRAVYQPQHF. For the CDR3, the DNA is TGTGCCAGCAGCTTAAGCAGGGCGGTTTATCAGCCCCAGCATTTT. Full variable domain (remainder filled in from reference TRBV11-3 and TRBJ1-5): EAGVVQSPRYKIIEKKQPVAFWCNPISGHNTLYWYLQNLGQGPELLIRYENEEAVDDSQLPKDRFSAERLKGVDSTLKIQPAELGDSAVYLCASSLSRAVYQPQHFGDGTRLSIL.

CDR3 bases: TGTGCCTGGAGTGTACCCGGTAGGGGCCTCAATCAGCCCCAGCATTTT. It specifies CAWSVPGRGLNQPQHF. V usage is TRBV30 and J usage is TRBJ1-5; a possible D gene is TRBD1 (5 bases). Trimming cost V 0 bases and J 3 bases, with 15 bases left between them. The CDR3 length is 16 residues. Germline assignment: CDR1 GTSNPN and CDR2 SVGIG (reference sequence).

The chain has TRBV2 and TRBJ2-5, with 7 positions matching TRBD2. Germline V gene lookup returns CDR1 SNHLY and CDR2 FYNNEI. V was clipped by 3 bases and J by 1 base; unmatched bases: 8. This CDR3 has 16 residues. The CDR3 DNA is TGTGCCAGCAGTGAGGTTCTGCGGACTAGCCAAGAGACCCAGTACTTC. Its protein is CASSEVLRTSQETQYF.

This chain joins TRBV28 and TRBJ1-1, with 9 nucleotides matching TRBD1. Germline loops: CDR1 MDHEN, CDR2 SYDVKM. V shed 6 bases, J shed 5 bases, and the junction held 13 bases outside the gene matches. CDR3 size: 16 residues. The CDR3 loop is CASRMGQGLVRTEAFF. CDR3 nucleotides: TGTGCCAGCAGGATGGGACAGGGCTTGGTGAGAACTGAAGCTTTCTTT.

V usage is TRBV19 and J usage is TRBJ2-5; possible D gene TRBD1, 6 bases. Germline V lookup: CDR1 LNHDA, CDR2 SQIVND (reference sequence). The CDR3 has 13 amino acids. V was pared by 5 bases and J by 3 bases, with 10 bases between. The CDR3 loop is CASSDGTKETQYF. CDR3 DNA: TGTGCCAGTAGTGACGGGACAAAAGAGACCCAGTACTTC.

V is TRBV24-1 and J is TRBJ2-1; TRBD2 matches at 10 bases. The CDR3 has 13 residues. Trimming cost V 7 bases and J 7 bases; bases outside gene matches: 3. CDR1 is KGHDR, CDR2 SFDVKD, per germline. In nucleotides, the CDR3 is TGTGCCACCAGAAGCGGGAGGGATAATGAGCAGTTCTTC. Amino acids: CATRSGRDNEQFF.

The rearrangement links TRBV7-3 to TRBJ2-5; 8 bases fit TRBD2. Per germline, CDR1 SGHTA and CDR2 FQGTGA. J gave up 3 bases and V 4 bases, and 1 base lay outside the gene matches. This CDR3 is 13 amino acids long. The CDR3 DNA reads TGTGCCAGCAGCTCGGGAGGGAAAGAGACCCAGTACTTC. It yields the protein CASSSGGKETQYF.

The chain is built from TRBV3-1 (or the pseudogene TRBV3-2) and TRBJ2-7, with 12 bases that match TRBD2. This CDR3 region has 17 residues. J was trimmed by 5 bases and V by 1 base; bases with no gene match: 9. Per the germline V gene, CDR1 is LGHDT and CDR2 is YNNKEL (reference sequence). CDR3 region: CASSQANLRLAGDEQYF. CDR3 nucleotide sequence: TGTGCCAGCAGCCAAGCAAATTTGCGACTAGCGGGAGACGAGCAGTACTTC.